The next 29 T cell receptor beta chains were all read from a single sample in a study of cytomegalovirus exposure and HLA in healthy donors listed by TCRdb under 2017. Library preparation used the immunoSEQ multiplex PCR assay. For the multiplex PCR, a mixture combining 60 forward primers for TCR Vbeta segments and 13 reverse primers for TCR Jbeta segments was used. Sourced from immuneACCESS, this table was stored by TCRdb with only in-frame sequences that have V and J called. A share of the clones is absent; for the studies checked, an unresolved V gene accounts for under half, and the remainder has no known explanation. The sample table shows approximately 100,000 clones, and over 8% are seen once. Of the sample, 4.5% to 6% is held by the ten largest clones. The source material was PBMCs. Receptors originate from a man aged 45 to 65 in good health and CMV-seropositive.

This clone was seen a handful of times. V is TRBV5-8 and J is TRBJ2-7, with TRBD2 matching 7 bases. Germline CDR1 and CDR2: SGHTS and YDEGEE. CDR3 length: 16 amino acids. The trim removed 4 bases at V and 4 bases at J, leaving 14 bases unmatched. The CDR3 here is CASSRGGAWVYYEQYF. DNA of the CDR3: TGTGCCAGCAGCCGCGGGGGTGCGTGGGTATATTACGAGCAGTACTTC. The whole variable domain, filled in from reference TRBV5-8 and TRBJ2-7, reads EAGVTQSPTHLIKTRGQQATLRCSPISGHTSVYWYQQALGLGLQFLLWYDEGEERNRGNFPPRFSGRQFPNYSSELNVNALELEDSALYLCASSRGGAWVYYEQYFGPGTRLTVT.

This clone was recorded at least ten times. This sample also contains other DNA sequences that code for the same CDR3. V is TRBV30 and J is TRBJ2-1; tentative D call: TRBD2 (5 bases). Trimming removed 1 base from V and 15 bases from J, with 13 bases in between. Germline CDR1 reads GTSNPN; CDR2 reads SVGIG (reference sequence). This CDR3 has 11 residues. Written as DNA, the CDR3 is TGTGCCTGGAGTGCGTTGTCTAGCCGGTTCTTC. This codes for CAWSALSSRFF.

The chain combines TRBV5-1 with TRBJ2-7, with D unclear. CDR1 SGHRS and CDR2 YFSETQ come from the germline V gene. The CDR3 covers 15 residues. V gave up 4 bases and J gave up 3 bases, with 17 bases separating them. CDR3 in DNA: TGCGCCAGCAGCGGTCCCATAGCCAACGGCTACGAGCAGTACTTC. This translates into CASSGPIANGYEQYF.

This chain joins TRBV10-3 and TRBJ2-7; the D gene is possibly TRBD2 (7 bases). The germline CDR1 and CDR2 sequences are ENHRY and SYGVKD. The CDR3 length is 14 residues. V lost 6 bases to trimming and J lost 4 bases, with 16 bases between them. The CDR3 sequence is CAIRGGTSGYEQYF. The CDR3 DNA reads TGTGCCATCAGGGGAGGGACAAGCGGATACGAGCAGTACTTC.

The rearrangement links TRBV7-9 to TRBJ2-1, with TRBD2 matching 8 bases. Germline V gene lookup returns CDR1 SEHNR and CDR2 FQNEAQ (reference sequence). J gave up 3 bases and V 7 bases, and 8 bases lay outside the gene matches. The CDR3 loop spans 15 amino acids. In DNA form, the CDR3 reads TGTGCCAGCAATCTAGCGGGTGGGAACTACAATGAGCAGTTCTTC. This sequence encodes CASNLAGGNYNEQFF. The variable domain in full, completed from reference TRBV7-9 and TRBJ2-1, reads DTGVSQNPRHKITKRGQNVTFRCDPISEHNRLYWYRQTLGQGPEFLTYFQNEAQLEKSRLLSDRFSAERPKGSFSTLEIQRTEQGDSAMYLCASNLAGGNYNEQFFGPGTRLTVL.

The chain employs TRBV6-6 and TRBJ1-2; D call uncertain. The V gene's germline CDR1 is MNHNY and CDR2 SVGAGI (reference sequence). This CDR3 comprises 13 residues. The V end was cut by 6 bases, the J end by 2 bases, with 10 bases between. The CDR3 protein is CASSPPRNYGYTF. DNA for the CDR3: TGTGCCAGCAGCCCACCGAGGAACTATGGCTACACCTTC.

The chain couples TRBV19 to TRBJ2-3; tentative D call: TRBD1 (5 bases). The germline V gene has CDR1 LNHDA and CDR2 SQIVND (reference sequence). Trimming shortened V by 0 bases and J by 10 bases, and 14 bases separated the two germline ends. The CDR3 is 14 amino acids. CDR3 nucleotides: TGTGCCAGTAGTATAGATAAAGGGTTAGGGGCGCAGTATTTT. Translating gives CASSIDKGLGAQYF.

There are a few counts of this clone. The V gene is TRBV30, the J gene TRBJ1-2, with TRBD1 identical over 7 bases. Germline assignment: CDR1 GTSNPN and CDR2 SVGIG (reference sequence). Trimming took 0 bases from V and 4 from J; bases not matched to a gene: 2. The CDR3 has 13 residues. The CDR3 nucleotides read TGTGCCTGGAGTGTACAGGGGACCTATGGCTACACCTTC. This codes for CAWSVQGTYGYTF.

V gene TRBV19 combines with J gene TRBJ2-1; 15 nucleotides align to TRBD2. V was pared by 6 bases and J by 10 bases, with 16 bases of the junction left unmatched. The length of the CDR3 is 18 residues. The V gene's germline CDR1 is LNHDA and CDR2 SQIVND (reference sequence). The CDR3 here is CASRRGSTGTSGRLEQFF. The CDR3 DNA sequence: TGTGCCAGTAGACGGGGCTCTACCGGGACTAGCGGGAGGTTGGAGCAGTTCTTC. Based on the CDR3 plus reference TRBV19 and TRBJ2-1, the full variable domain is DGGITQSPKYLFRKEGQNVTLSCEQNLNHDAMYWYRQDPGQGLRLIYYSQIVNDFQKGDIAEGYSVSREKKESFPLTVTSAQKNPTAFYLCASRRGSTGTSGRLEQFFGPGTRLTVL.

This chain uses TRBV28 with TRBJ1-3; TRBD1 matches at 9 bases. The V and J ends lost 2 bases and 0 bases, in that order; junction bases with no gene match: 2. This CDR3 spans 16 amino acids. The germline V gene has CDR1 MDHEN and CDR2 SYDVKM. This CDR3 is CASSLQTGGSGNTIYF. Here the CDR3 DNA reads TGTGCCAGCAGTTTACAGACAGGGGGCTCTGGAAACACCATATATTTT.

The gene calls are TRBV29-1 and TRBJ2-7, with 14 bases fitting TRBD2. CDR3 length: 14 amino acids. After removal of 7 bases from V and 3 bases from J, the junction contained 5 bases not matched to a gene. Germline V CDR1 and CDR2: SQVTM, ANQGSEA. The CDR3 protein is CSAGTSGGYYEQYF. The CDR3 region has the DNA TGCAGCGCCGGGACTAGCGGGGGTTACTACGAGCAGTACTTC.

The sample holds a few counts of this clone. This chain joins TRBV14 and TRBJ1-1, with D maybe TRBD1 (6 bases). The V end was cut by 4 bases, the J end by 6 bases, with 12 bases between. Germline lookup yields CDR1 SGHDN and CDR2 FVKESK. The CDR3 totals 13 residues. CDR3 amino acids: CASSPGQISEAFF. CDR3 DNA sequence: TGTGCCAGCAGCCCAGGACAGATTTCTGAAGCTTTCTTT.

This clone was picked up a small number of times. V is TRBV19 and J is TRBJ2-7; maybe TRBD1 (6 bases). There are 16 residues in the CDR3. Germline V gene data show CDR1 as LNHDA and CDR2 as SQIVND (reference sequence). V gave up 4 bases and J gave up 6 bases, with 22 bases separating them. The CDR3 spells CASSRTPPGHPGEQYF. The CDR3 nucleotides are TGTGCCAGTAGTAGGACCCCTCCGGGACACCCCGGCGAGCAGTACTTC.

The rearrangement uses TRBV30 and TRBJ1-5; 7 bases fit TRBD1. Germline trimming cut 3 bases from V and 0 bases from J; bases unmatched to any gene: 5. Per the germline V gene, CDR1 is GTSNPN and CDR2 is SVGIG (reference sequence). The CDR3 covers 15 residues. CDR3 coding DNA: TGTGCCTGGAGGACAGGGAGAGATAGCAATCAGCCCCAGCATTTT. Encoded protein: CAWRTGRDSNQPQHF.

This clone has ten or more counts. V is TRBV6-5 and J is TRBJ2-3; 7 nucleotides agree with TRBD1. Germline values: CDR1 MNHEY, CDR2 SVGAGI. The CDR3 totals 14 residues. Germline trimming cut 2 bases from V and 3 bases from J; bases unmatched to any gene: 2. CDR3 coding DNA: TGTGCCAGCAGTTACGACAGGGAGACAGATACGCAGTATTTT. Protein sequence: CASSYDRETDTQYF.

The chain joins TRBV7-3 to TRBJ2-5, with 7 bases identical to TRBD1. Germline values: CDR1 SGHTA, CDR2 FQGTGA. The CDR3 sequence is 17 residues long. V lost 5 bases to trimming and J lost 9 bases; unmatched junction nucleotides: 21. CDR3 loop: CASSPHPDRALTGAQYF. DNA of the CDR3: TGTGCCAGCAGCCCACATCCCGACAGGGCCCTAACCGGGGCCCAGTACTTC.

V is TRBV12-1 and J is TRBJ2-1; the table's TRBD2 call for D was not verified on the DNA. TRBV12-1 is flagged as a pseudogene. The length of the CDR3 is 22 residues. The CDR3: CASSFDICTSGRGPFTYNEQFF. CDR3 DNA: TGTGCCAGCAGCTTTGATATATGTACTAGCGGGAGAGGCCCCTTCACCTACAATGAGCAGTTCTTC.

This clone was found a few times. The V call is TRBV28, the J call TRBJ1-1; D gene unclear. V was pared by 6 bases and J by 3 bases, with 17 bases between. The CDR3 spans 15 residues. Germline CDR1 and CDR2: MDHEN and SYDVKM. The CDR3 DNA sequence: TGTGCCAGCAGGGAATCAGGTGACGATTACACTGAAGCTTTCTTT. Translated, it gives CASRESGDDYTEAFF.

This clone has only a few counts. The genes are TRBV7-6 and TRBJ2-1, with D unresolved. The V and J ends lost 0 bases and 6 bases respectively, with 12 bases between them. From germline, CDR1 is SGHVS and CDR2 FNYEAQ. This CDR3 has 15 amino acids. The CDR3 bases are TGTGCCAGCAGCTTAGCGGTCAGAGGCGGCAATGAGCAGTTCTTC. This codes for CASSLAVRGGNEQFF.

This sequence joins TRBV10-3 and TRBJ2-3, with D possibly TRBD2 on 5 matching bases. This CDR3 region has 15 residues. The germline gives CDR1 ENHRY, CDR2 SYGVKD. Between the trimmed V and J ends, which lost 11 bases and 2 bases, there was a span of 20 bases. CDR3 nucleotides: TGTGCCGTAACGGAGGACGGCGACCCCACAGATACGCAGTATTTT. Encoded protein: CAVTEDGDPTDTQYF.

This clone was picked up a small number of times. V gene TRBV5-5 combines with J gene TRBJ2-1, with 11 positions matching TRBD2. This CDR3 contains 16 residues. Per the germline V gene, CDR1 is SGHKS and CDR2 is YYEKEE (reference sequence). V gave up 1 base and J gave up 6 bases; unmatched junction bases: 6. This CDR3 is CASSLRTSGFFNEQFF. As DNA, the CDR3 is TGTGCCAGCAGCTTGCGGACTAGCGGGTTTTTCAATGAGCAGTTCTTC.

A few counts support this clone. The chain employs TRBV7-8 and TRBJ2-7; D is ambiguous. CDR1 is SGHVS and CDR2 is FQNEAQ in the germline V gene. This CDR3 is built from 14 residues. The ends were cut back, 0 bases at V and 0 bases at J, with 6 bases in the middle. The CDR3 sequence: CASSLAATSYEQYF. CDR3 sequence (DNA): TGTGCCAGCAGCTTAGCGGCAACCTCCTACGAGCAGTACTTC.

The CDR3 spells CASSQISGQNTEAFF. CDR3 coding DNA: TGTGCCAGCAGTCAAATCTCGGGACAGAACACTGAAGCTTTCTTT. The chain uses TRBV27 and TRBJ1-1, with D possibly being TRBD1 (6 bases). Germline lookup yields CDR1 MNHEY and CDR2 SMNVEV (reference sequence). Trimming cost V 5 bases and J 1 base, with 14 bases left between them. The CDR3 length is 15 residues.

This clone has a handful of counts. This chain connects TRBV5-4 to TRBJ2-1, with TRBD1 matching 9 bases. In germline, CDR1 is SGHNT, CDR2 YYREEE (reference sequence). Losses at the gene ends were 3 bases for V and 3 bases for J; bases not matched to a gene: 4. The CDR3 contains 15 residues. CDR3 protein: CASSSRDRVYNEQFF. The CDR3 DNA is TGTGCCAGCAGCTCCCGGGACAGGGTCTACAATGAGCAGTTCTTC.

This clone was recorded a few times. The V gene is TRBV28, the J gene TRBJ1-5; 8 bases align to TRBD1. The V gene end was trimmed by 2 bases and the J gene end by 6 bases; junction bases not matched to a gene: 6. The CDR3 runs 15 residues. CDR1 is MDHEN and CDR2 is SYDVKM in the germline V gene. Here the CDR3 reads CASSLMDREAQPQHF. The CDR3 DNA reads as TGTGCCAGCAGTTTAATGGACAGGGAGGCTCAGCCCCAGCATTTT.

This clone showed up many times. This sequence joins TRBV30 and TRBJ2-7; 8 nucleotides line up with TRBD1. The CDR3 spans 16 residues. The V and J ends lost 6 bases and 2 bases, in that order; junction bases with no gene match: 15. Germline V gene data show CDR1 as GTSNPN and CDR2 as SVGIG (reference sequence). As DNA, the CDR3 is TGTGCCTGCGCCCTCAACCAGGGGGCGTTTGCCTACGAGCAGTACTTC. It codes for CACALNQGAFAYEQYF.

V usage is TRBV5-1 and J usage is TRBJ1-1; TRBD1 matches 10 bases. Trimming at V came to 5 bases and at J to 1 base, leaving 8 bases not matched to a gene. This CDR3 spans 16 amino acids. CDR1 and CDR2 from the germline V gene are SGHRS and YFSETQ. The CDR3 region is CASRRDRGGSNTEAFF. CDR3 bases: TGCGCCAGCAGACGGGACAGGGGCGGTTCGAACACTGAAGCTTTCTTT.

This rearrangement joins TRBV28 to TRBJ2-2; D unresolved. The length of the CDR3 is 13 residues. Trimming took 7 bases from V and 8 from J, leaving 14 bases between them. CDR1 MDHEN and CDR2 SYDVKM come from the germline V gene. CDR3 bases: TGTGCCAGCACGGTTGCGATAGCAGGGGAGCTGTTTTTT. Its protein product is CASTVAIAGELFF.

The genes are TRBV4-1 and TRBJ2-2, with 7 bases that match TRBD2. V shed 0 bases, J shed 3 bases, and the junction held 7 bases outside the gene matches. This CDR3 has 17 residues. Looked up from germline, CDR1 is MGHRA and CDR2 is YSYEKL. This chain's CDR3 is CASSQEGASGYTGELFF. As DNA, the CDR3 is TGCGCCAGCAGCCAAGAGGGAGCTAGCGGATACACCGGGGAGCTGTTTTTT.